This T cell receptor (beta chain) was obtained from a study of shared clonotypes between healthy human individuals. Study-level information: The donor group consisted of a couple of women and three men, aged 18 to 49.

The assay was immunoSEQ multiplex PCR, and TCRdb's table has in-frame clones only and misses some. The profile shows about 490,000 clones, approximately 82% of them singletons. This clone has only one observation. This receptor was taken from a woman in her 40s in good health. Some clones in this sample may be carry-over from other donors' samples. Sequenced sample: PBMCs.

The CDR3 loop is CASTQRVSTEAFF. The CDR3 DNA follows: TGTGCCAGCACCCAGCGGGTTAGCACTGAAGCTTTCTTT. The rearrangement joins TRBV2 to TRBJ1-1; D not certain. This CDR3 spans 13 amino acids. CDR1 and CDR2 from the germline V gene are SNHLY and FYNNEI. Trimming pared 7 bases from V and 4 bases from J, leaving 13 bases between.